Sequencing of this T cell receptor (beta chain) was carried out in a study of blood T cell repertoires in COVID-19. Source study methods: Estimation of nucleated cell counts relied on the amplification of reference gene primers. Method: immunoSEQ multiplex PCR; TCRdb's copy keeps in-frame clones and lacks some. That table gives V, J and clone size, and the DNA gave D and trimming. The data show 65,000 to 85,000 clones, about 88% seen once. The length of the CDR3 is 16 residues. Germline-derived CDR1 and CDR2 are LNHDA and SQIVND (reference sequence). V lost 5 bases, J lost 7 bases, and 16 bases stayed unmatched.

Sequencing was performed on peripheral blood. This sequence originates from a human donor in a cohort sampled during active COVID-19. The rearrangement joins TRBV19 to TRBJ2-5; 7 nucleotides agree with TRBD2. CDR3 coding DNA: TGTGCCAGTAGTTCAACTAGCGCCTCGAGGGCTGGGACCCAGTACTTC. This translates into CASSSTSASRAGTQYF.